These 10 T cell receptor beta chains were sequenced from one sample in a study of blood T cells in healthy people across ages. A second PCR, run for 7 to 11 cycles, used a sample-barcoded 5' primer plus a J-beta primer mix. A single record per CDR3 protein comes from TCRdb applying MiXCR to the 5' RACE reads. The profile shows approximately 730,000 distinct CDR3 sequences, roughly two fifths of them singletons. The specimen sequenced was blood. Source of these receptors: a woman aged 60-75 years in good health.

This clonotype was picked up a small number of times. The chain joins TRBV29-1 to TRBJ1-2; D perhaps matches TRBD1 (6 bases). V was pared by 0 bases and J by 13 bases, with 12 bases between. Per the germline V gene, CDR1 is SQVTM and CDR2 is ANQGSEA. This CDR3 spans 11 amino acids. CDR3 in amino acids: CSVEDLNRATF. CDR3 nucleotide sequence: TGCAGCGTTGAAGATCTAAACAGGGCCACCTTC.

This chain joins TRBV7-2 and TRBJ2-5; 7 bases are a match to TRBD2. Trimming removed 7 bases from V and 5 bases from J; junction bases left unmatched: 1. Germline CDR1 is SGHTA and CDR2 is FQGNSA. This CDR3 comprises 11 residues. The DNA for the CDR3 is TGTGCCAGCAAGGGAGGGGAGACCCAGTACTTC. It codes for CASKGGETQYF.

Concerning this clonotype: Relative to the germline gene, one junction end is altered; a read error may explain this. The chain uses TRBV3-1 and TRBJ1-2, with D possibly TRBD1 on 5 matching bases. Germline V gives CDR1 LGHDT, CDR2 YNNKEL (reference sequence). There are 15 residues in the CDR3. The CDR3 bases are TGTGCCGGCAGCCAAGACTCCTCAGGGCACCATGGCTACACCTTC. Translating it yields CAGSQDSSGHHGYTF.

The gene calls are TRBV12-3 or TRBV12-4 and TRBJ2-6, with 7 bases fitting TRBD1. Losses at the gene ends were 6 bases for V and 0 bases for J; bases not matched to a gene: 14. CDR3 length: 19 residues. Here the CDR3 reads CASRDRQGPILSGANVLTF. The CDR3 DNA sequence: TGTGCCAGCAGGGATCGACAGGGTCCTATCCTCTCTGGGGCCAACGTCCTGACTTTC.

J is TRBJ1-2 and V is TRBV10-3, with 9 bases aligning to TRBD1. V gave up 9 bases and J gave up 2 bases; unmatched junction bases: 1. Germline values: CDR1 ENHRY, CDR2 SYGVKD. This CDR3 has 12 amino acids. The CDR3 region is CAMGQGNYGYTF. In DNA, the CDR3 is TGTGCCATGGGACAGGGCAACTATGGCTACACCTTC.

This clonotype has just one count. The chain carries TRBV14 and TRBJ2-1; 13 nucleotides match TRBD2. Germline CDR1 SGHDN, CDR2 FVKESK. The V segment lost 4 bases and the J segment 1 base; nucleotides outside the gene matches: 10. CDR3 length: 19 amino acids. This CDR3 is CASSRGLAGEPNSYNEQFF. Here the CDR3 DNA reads TGTGCCAGCAGCCGCGGACTAGCGGGAGAACCGAATTCCTACAATGAGCAGTTCTTC.

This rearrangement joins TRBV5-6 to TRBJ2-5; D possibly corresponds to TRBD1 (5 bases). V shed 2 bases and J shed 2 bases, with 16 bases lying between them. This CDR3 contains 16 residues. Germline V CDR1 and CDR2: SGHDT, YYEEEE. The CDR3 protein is CASSFDGRVGQETQYF. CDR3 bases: TGTGCCAGCAGCTTTGACGGCAGGGTGGGACAAGAGACCCAGTACTTC.

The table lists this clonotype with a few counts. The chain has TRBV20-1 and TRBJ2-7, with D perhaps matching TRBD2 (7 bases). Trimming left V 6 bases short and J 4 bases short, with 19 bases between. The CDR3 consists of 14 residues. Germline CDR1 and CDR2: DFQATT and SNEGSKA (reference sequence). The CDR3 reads CSAEAGGGGYEQYF. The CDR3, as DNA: TGCAGTGCCGAAGCTGGGGGAGGGGGGTACGAGCAGTACTTC.

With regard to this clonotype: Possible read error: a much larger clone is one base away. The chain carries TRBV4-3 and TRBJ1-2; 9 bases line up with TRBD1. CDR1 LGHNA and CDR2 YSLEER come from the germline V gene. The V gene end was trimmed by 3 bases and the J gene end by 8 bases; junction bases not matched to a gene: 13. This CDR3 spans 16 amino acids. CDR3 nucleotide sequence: TGCGCCAGCAGCCACCATACGGGACAGGGTGGTGGAGGCTACACCTTC. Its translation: CASSHHTGQGGGGYTF.

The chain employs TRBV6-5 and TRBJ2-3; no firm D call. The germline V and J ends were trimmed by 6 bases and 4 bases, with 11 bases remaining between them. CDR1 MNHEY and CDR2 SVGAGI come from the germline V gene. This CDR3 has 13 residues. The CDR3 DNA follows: TGTGCCAGCAGCCTTGGACGTGCAGATACGCAGTATTTT. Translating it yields CASSLGRADTQYF.